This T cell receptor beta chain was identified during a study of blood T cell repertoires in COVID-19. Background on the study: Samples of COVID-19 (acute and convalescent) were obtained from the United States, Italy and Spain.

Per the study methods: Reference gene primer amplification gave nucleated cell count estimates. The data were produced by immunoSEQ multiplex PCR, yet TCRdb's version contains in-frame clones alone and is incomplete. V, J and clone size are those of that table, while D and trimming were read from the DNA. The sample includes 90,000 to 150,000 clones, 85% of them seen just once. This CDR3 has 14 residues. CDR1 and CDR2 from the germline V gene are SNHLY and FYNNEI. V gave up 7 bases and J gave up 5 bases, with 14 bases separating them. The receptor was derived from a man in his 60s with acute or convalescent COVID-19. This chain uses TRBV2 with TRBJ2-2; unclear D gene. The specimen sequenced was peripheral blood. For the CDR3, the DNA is TGTGCCAGCATACTCAAAAGAGGAACCGGGGAGCTGTTTTTT. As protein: CASILKRGTGELFF.